This T cell receptor (beta chain) was profiled in a study of regulatory T cells in long-lasting Graves disease. V gave up 4 bases and J gave up 9 bases; unmatched junction bases: 6. CDR3 length equals 13 residues. Researchers made TCR beta libraries by using iRepertoire HTBI primers and running Arm-PCR on CDR3 regions. Original processing notes: Samples jointly harbored fewer than 70 TRBV and more than eleven TRBJ segments. TCRdb re-called the multiplex PCR reads with MiXCR, one entry per CDR3 protein. These V and J calls derive from TCRdb rather than the authors' analysis. The sample includes approximately 270,000 distinct CDR3 sequences, approximately 18% of them seen just once. Study results and caveats: Preferential use of TRBV28, TRBJ1-2 and TRBJ2-5 was seen in persistent disease.

Documented time point: newly diagnosed GD, antithyroid drugs for less than 3 months. From PBMCs, RNA was extracted and then used to make the TCR library. For this clonotype: What it recognizes is unknown.

These same records also appear under a second study, on T cells in Graves' hyperthyroidism and ophthalmopathy. According to that study: Disease duration under 2 months; hyperthyroidism patients were aged 18 to 65.

The clonotype comes from a woman in her 30s with Graves disease. Material: peripheral blood mononuclear cells (PBMCs), obtained at new diagnosis, from a patient treated with antithyroid drugs. The chain has TRBV12-3 or TRBV12-4 and TRBJ1-5; 7 bases agree with TRBD1. The chain's CDR3 is CASSSGQAGPQHF. CDR3 sequence (DNA): TGTGCCAGCAGTTCAGGACAGGCTGGGCCCCAGCATTTT.